The 6 T cell receptor beta chains listed next were all sequenced from one sample in a study of blood T cell repertoires in COVID-19. Sequenced by immunoSEQ multiplex PCR; TCRdb stores in-frame clones only, minus some. The table lists approximately 230,000 clones, nearly 90% of them singletons. Sequencing was performed on peripheral blood. Receptor source: a man aged 18 to 35 with active or convalescent COVID-19.

V usage is TRBV28 and J usage is TRBJ2-3, with 13 bases identical to TRBD2. With 0 bases clipped from V and 1 base from J, the junction kept 1 base outside the gene matches. Germline V gene sequence: CDR1 MDHEN, CDR2 SYDVKM. The CDR3 consists of 17 residues. This CDR3 reads CASSLWTSGGRTDTQYF. CDR3 coding DNA: TGTGCCAGCAGTTTATGGACTAGCGGGGGGCGCACAGATACGCAGTATTTT. The full variable domain, with the rest looked up from reference TRBV28 and TRBJ2-3, is DVKVTQSSRYLVKRTGEKVFLECVQDMDHENMFWYRQDPGLGLRLIYFSYDVKMKEKGDIPEGYSVSREKKERFSLILESASTNQTSMYLCASSLWTSGGRTDTQYFGPGTRLTVL.

The chain uses TRBV3-1 (or the pseudogene TRBV3-2) and TRBJ2-5; 11 nucleotides agree with TRBD2. There are 15 residues in the CDR3. Per germline, CDR1 LGHDT and CDR2 YNNKEL (reference sequence). Trimming took 1 base from V and 5 from J; bases not matched to a gene: 3. CDR3 region: CASSQAPSGRETQYF. The CDR3 region has the DNA TGTGCCAGCAGCCAAGCGCCTAGCGGGAGGGAGACCCAGTACTTC.

V gene TRBV23-1 combines with J gene TRBJ1-4, with TRBD1 matching over 7 bases. TRBV23-1 falls under the ORF class, with uncertain function. CDR3 length: 13 residues. Trimming at V came to 8 bases and at J to 5 bases, leaving 5 bases not matched to a gene. The CDR3 DNA sequence: TGCGCCAGCCGACAGGGAGAGAATGAAAAACTGTTTTTT. Translating it yields CASRQGENEKLFF.

This chain connects TRBV28 to TRBJ2-6; 9 nucleotides align to TRBD1. CDR1 is MDHEN, CDR2 SYDVKM, per germline. V trimming: 1 base; J trimming: 0 bases; junction bases outside the gene matches: 7. The CDR3 length is 19 residues. The CDR3 is CASSLFTGTGISGANVLTF. The CDR3 bases are TGTGCCAGCAGTTTATTTACCGGGACAGGGATCTCTGGGGCCAACGTCCTGACTTTC.

V gene TRBV7-8 combines with J gene TRBJ2-3; no reliable D call. V was clipped by 5 bases and J by 1 base, with 10 bases between them. Germline V gene data show CDR1 as SGHVS and CDR2 as FQNEAQ. The CDR3 spans 14 residues. DNA for the CDR3: TGTGCCAGCAGCCCGCGCCTAGGCACAGATACGCAGTATTTT. It yields the protein CASSPRLGTDTQYF.

About this clone itself: The germline gene is not matched at one end of the junction; a read error may be the cause. The chain recombines TRBV27 with TRBJ2-6; D perhaps matches TRBD1 (6 bases). CDR1 MNHEY and CDR2 SMNVEV come from the germline V gene (reference sequence). The CDR3 contains 17 residues. The CDR3 loop is CASNLWQGSSGANVLTF. Here the CDR3 DNA reads TGTGCCAGCAATTTATGGCAGGGGAGCTCTGGGGCCAACGTCCTGACTTTC.